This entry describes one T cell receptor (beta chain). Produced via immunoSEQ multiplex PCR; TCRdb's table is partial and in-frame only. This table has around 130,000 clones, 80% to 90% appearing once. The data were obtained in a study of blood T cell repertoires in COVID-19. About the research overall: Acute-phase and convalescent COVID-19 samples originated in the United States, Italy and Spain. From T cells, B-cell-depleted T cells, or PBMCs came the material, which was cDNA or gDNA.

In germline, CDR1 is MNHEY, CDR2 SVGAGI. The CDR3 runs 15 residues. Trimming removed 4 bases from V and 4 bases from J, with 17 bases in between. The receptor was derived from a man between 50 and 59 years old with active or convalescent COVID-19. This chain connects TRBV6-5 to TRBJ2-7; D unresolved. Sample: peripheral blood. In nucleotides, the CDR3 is TGTGCCAGCAGTTCCCCCCCAACCGGTGATTACGAGCAGTACTTC. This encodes CASSSPPTGDYEQYF.